This entry concerns a single T cell receptor beta chain. The junction had 13 bases not matched to a gene; V was cut back by 0 bases and J by 2 bases. The CDR3 is 20 residues long. Per the germline V gene, CDR1 is LGHNA and CDR2 is YNFKEQ. Patients at the Seattle site were enrolled during active infection and followed longitudinally. Generated by immunoSEQ multiplex PCR, the TCRdb table keeps only in-frame clones and is missing some. Of tens of thousands of clones listed, 80% to 90% are singletons. The data were obtained in a study of blood T cell repertoires in COVID-19. This clonotype was sampled from a woman in her sixties with COVID-19, enrolled during active disease. V usage is TRBV4-2 and J usage is TRBJ2-6; TRBD1 agrees at 7 bases. The sequenced sample consisted of peripheral blood. CDR3 DNA sequence: TGTGCCAGCAGCCAAGATAGGGCCGGGACAGAGCCTCCTGGGGCCAACGTCCTGACTTTC. It yields the protein CASSQDRAGTEPPGANVLTF.